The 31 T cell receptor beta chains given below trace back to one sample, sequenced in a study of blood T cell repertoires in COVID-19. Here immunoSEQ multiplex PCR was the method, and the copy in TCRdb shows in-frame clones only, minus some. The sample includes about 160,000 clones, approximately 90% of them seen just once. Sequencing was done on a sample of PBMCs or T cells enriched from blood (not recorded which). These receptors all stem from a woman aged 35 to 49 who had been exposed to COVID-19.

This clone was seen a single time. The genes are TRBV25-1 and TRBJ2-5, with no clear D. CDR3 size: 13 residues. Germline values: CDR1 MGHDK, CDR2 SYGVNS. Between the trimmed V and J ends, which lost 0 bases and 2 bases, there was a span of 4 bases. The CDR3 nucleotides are TGTGCCAGCAGTGAATATATGCAAGAGACCCAGTACTTC. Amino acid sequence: CASSEYMQETQYF.

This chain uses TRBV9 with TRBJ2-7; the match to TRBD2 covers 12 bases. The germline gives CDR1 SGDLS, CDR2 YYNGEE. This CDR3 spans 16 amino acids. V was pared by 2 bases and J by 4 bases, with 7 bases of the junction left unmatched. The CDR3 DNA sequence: TGTGCCAGCAGCGTCGCCCCCGGGACTAGCGGGTACGAGCAGTACTTC. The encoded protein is CASSVAPGTSGYEQYF.

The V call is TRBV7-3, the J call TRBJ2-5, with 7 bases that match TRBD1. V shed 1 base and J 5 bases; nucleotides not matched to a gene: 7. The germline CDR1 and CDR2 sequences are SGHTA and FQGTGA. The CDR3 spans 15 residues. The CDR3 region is CASSLSGTAGETQYF. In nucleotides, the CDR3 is TGTGCCAGCAGCTTAAGTGGGACAGCCGGTGAGACCCAGTACTTC.

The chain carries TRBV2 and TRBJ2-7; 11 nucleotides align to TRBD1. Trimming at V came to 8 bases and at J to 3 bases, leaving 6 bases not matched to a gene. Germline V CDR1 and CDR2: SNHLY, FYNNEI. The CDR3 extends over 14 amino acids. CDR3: CASAQDRGLYEQYF. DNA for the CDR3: TGTGCCAGCGCACAGGACAGGGGGCTCTACGAGCAGTACTTC.

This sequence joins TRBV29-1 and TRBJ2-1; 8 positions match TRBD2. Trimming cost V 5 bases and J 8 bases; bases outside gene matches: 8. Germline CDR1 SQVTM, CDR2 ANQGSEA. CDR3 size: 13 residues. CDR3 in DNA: TGCAGCGTTTCAGCGGGGGTCGGGGATGAGCAGTTCTTC. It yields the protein CSVSAGVGDEQFF.

CDR3 bases: TGTGCCAGCAGTGAGCAGACAGGGGGCTACGAGCAGTACTTC. This translates into CASSEQTGGYEQYF. The chain links TRBV6-4 to TRBJ2-7, with TRBD1 matching 9 bases. The CDR3 has 14 residues. V shed 3 bases and J 3 bases; nucleotides not matched to a gene: 3. Per the germline V gene, CDR1 is MRHNA and CDR2 is SNTAGT.

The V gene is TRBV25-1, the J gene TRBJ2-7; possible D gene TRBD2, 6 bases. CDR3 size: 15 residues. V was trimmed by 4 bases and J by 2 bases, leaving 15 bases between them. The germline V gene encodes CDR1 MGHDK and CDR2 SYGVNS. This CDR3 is CASSVTTRGTYEQYF. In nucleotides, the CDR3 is TGTGCCAGCAGTGTTACGACTAGAGGAACCTACGAGCAGTACTTC.

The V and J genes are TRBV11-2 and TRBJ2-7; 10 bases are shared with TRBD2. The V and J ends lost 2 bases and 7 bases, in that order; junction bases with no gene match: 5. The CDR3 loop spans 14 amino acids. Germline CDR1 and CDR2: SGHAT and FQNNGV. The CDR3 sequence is CASSLLAGVGEQYF. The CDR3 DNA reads TGTGCCAGCAGCTTACTAGCGGGAGTAGGGGAGCAGTACTTC.

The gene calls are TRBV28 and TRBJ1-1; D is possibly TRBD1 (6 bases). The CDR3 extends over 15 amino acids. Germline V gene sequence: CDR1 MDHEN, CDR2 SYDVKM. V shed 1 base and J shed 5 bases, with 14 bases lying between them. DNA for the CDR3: TGTGCCAGCAGTTTATTTCAGGGGCCACGGACTGAAGCTTTCTTT. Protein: CASSLFQGPRTEAFF.

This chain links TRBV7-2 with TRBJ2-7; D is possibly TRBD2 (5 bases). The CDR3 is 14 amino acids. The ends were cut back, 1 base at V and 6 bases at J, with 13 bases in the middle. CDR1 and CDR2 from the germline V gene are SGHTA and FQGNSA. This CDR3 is CASSLEASSGEQYF. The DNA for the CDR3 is TGTGCCAGCAGCTTAGAAGCTAGCTCGGGCGAGCAGTACTTC.

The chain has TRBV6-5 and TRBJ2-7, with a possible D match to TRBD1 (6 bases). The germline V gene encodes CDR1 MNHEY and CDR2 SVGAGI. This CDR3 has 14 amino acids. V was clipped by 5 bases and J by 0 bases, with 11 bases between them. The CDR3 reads CASSRDIPSYEQYF. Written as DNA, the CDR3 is TGTGCCAGCAGTCGGGACATCCCCTCCTACGAGCAGTACTTC.

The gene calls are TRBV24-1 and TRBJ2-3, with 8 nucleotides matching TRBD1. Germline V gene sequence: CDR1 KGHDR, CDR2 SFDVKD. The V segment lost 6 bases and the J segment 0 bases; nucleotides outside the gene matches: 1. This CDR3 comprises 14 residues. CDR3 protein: CATSQGASTDTQYF. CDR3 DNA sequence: TGTGCCACCAGTCAGGGGGCTAGCACAGATACGCAGTATTTT.

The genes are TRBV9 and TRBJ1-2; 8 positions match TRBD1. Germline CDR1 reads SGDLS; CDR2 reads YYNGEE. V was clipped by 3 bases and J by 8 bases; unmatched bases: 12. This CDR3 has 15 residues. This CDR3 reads CASSATSQGAGGYTF. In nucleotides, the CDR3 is TGTGCCAGCAGCGCTACATCCCAGGGGGCTGGCGGCTACACCTTC. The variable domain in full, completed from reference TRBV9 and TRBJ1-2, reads DSGVTQTPKHLITATGQRVTLRCSPRSGDLSVYWYQQSLDQGLQFLIQYYNGEERAKGNILERFSAQQFPDLHSELNLSSLELGDSALYFCASSATSQGAGGYTFGSGTRLTVV.

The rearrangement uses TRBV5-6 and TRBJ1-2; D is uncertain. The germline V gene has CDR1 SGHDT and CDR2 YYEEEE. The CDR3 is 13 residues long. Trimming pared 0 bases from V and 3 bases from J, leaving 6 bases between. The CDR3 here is CASSLAQDYGYTF. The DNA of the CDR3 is TGTGCCAGCAGCTTGGCCCAGGACTATGGCTACACCTTC.

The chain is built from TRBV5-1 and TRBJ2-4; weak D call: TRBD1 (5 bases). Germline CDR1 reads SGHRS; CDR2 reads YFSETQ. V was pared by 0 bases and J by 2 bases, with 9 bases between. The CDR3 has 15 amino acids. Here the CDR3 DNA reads TGCGCCAGCAGCTTGGCTCCAGGGCCCAAAAACATTCAGTACTTC. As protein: CASSLAPGPKNIQYF.

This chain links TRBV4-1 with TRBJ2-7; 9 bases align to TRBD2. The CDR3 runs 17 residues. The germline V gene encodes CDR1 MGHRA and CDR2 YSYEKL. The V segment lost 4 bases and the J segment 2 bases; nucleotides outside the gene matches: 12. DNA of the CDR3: TGCGCCAGCAGCCCCCCGGGCGCGCGGGAGGGCGCCTACGAGCAGTACTTC. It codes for CASSPPGAREGAYEQYF.

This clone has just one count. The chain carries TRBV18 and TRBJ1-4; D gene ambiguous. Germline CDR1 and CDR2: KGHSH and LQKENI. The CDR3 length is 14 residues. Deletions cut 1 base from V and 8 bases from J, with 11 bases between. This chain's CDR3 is CASSPRSAKEKLFF. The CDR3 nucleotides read TGTGCCAGCTCACCACGGAGTGCGAAGGAAAAACTGTTTTTT.

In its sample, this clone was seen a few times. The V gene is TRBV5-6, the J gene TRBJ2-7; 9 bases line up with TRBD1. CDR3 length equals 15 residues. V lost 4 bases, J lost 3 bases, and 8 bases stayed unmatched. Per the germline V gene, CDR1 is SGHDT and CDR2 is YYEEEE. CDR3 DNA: TGTGCCAGCAGCCTAAGGACAGGGGCGGTCTACGAGCAGTACTTC. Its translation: CASSLRTGAVYEQYF.

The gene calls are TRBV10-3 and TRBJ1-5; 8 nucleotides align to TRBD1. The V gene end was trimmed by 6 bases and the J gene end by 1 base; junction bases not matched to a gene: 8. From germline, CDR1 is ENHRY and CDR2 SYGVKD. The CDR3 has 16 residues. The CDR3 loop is CAISASDRVSNQPQHF. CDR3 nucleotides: TGTGCCATCAGCGCGTCGGACAGGGTGAGCAATCAGCCCCAGCATTTT.

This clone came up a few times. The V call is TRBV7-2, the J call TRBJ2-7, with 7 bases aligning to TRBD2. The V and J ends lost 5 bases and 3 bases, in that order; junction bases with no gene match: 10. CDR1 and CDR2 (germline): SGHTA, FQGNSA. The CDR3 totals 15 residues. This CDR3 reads CASSRSGPLGYEQYF. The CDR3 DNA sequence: TGTGCCAGCAGCCGTAGCGGGCCTTTGGGCTACGAGCAGTACTTC.

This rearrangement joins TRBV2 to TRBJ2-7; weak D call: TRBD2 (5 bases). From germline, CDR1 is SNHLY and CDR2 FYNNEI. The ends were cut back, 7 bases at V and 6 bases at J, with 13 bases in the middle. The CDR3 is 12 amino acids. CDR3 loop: CASTSGLFEQYF. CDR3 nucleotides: TGTGCCAGCACATCTGGACTCTTCGAGCAGTACTTC.

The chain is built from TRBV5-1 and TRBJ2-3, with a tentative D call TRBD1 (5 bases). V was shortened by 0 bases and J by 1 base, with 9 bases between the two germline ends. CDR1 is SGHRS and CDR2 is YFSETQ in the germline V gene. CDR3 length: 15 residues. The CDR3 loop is CASSLADSRTDTQYF. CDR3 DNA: TGCGCCAGCAGCTTGGCAGACAGCCGCACAGATACGCAGTATTTT.

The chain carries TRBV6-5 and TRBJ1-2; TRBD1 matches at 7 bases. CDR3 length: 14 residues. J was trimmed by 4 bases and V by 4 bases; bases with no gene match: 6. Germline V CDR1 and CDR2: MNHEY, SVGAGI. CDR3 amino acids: CASSSDRVLYGYTF. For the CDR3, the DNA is TGTGCCAGCAGTTCCGACAGGGTTCTCTATGGCTACACCTTC.

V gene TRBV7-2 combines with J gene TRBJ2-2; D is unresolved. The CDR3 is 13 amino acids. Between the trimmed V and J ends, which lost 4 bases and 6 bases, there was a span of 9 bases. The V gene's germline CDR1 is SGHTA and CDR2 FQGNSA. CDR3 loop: CASSSLAAGELFF. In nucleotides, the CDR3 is TGTGCCAGCAGCTCCTTAGCCGCCGGGGAGCTGTTTTTT.

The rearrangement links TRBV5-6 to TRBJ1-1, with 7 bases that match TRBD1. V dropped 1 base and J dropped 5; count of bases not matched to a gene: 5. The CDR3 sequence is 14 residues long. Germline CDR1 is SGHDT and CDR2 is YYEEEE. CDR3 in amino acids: CASSLLTGWTEAFF. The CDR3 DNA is TGTGCCAGCAGCTTGTTGACAGGGTGGACTGAAGCTTTCTTT.

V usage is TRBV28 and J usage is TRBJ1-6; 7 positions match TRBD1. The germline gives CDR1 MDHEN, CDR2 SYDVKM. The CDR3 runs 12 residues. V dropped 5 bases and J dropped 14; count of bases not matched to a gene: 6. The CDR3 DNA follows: TGTGCCAGCAGTCCTAAGGGGGCAGCCCTCCACTTT. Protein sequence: CASSPKGAALHF.

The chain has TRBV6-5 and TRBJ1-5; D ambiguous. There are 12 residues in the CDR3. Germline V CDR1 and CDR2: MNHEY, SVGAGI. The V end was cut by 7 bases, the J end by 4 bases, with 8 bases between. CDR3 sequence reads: CASTGLNQPQHF. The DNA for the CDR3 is TGTGCCAGCACTGGCCTTAATCAGCCCCAGCATTTT.

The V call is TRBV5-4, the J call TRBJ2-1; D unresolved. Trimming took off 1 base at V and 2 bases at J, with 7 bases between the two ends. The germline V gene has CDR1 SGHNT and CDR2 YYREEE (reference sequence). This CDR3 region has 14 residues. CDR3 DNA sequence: TGTGCCAGCAGCTTGCGCGGCCCCTACAATGAGCAGTTCTTC. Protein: CASSLRGPYNEQFF.

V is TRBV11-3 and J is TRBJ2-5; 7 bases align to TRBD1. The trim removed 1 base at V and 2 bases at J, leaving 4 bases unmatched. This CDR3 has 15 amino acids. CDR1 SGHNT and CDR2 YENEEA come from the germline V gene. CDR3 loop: CASSLGGTDQETQYF. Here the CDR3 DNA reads TGTGCCAGCAGCTTAGGAGGGACAGATCAAGAGACCCAGTACTTC.

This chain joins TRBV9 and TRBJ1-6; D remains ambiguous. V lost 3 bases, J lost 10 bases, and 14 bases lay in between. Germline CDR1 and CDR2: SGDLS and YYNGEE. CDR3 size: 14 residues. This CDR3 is CASSALNPTSPLHF. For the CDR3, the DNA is TGTGCCAGCAGCGCACTAAACCCCACGTCACCCCTCCACTTT.

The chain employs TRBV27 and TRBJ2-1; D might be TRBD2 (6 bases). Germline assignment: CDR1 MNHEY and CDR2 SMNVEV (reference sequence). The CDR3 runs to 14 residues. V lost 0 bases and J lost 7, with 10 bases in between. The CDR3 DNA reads TGTGCCAGCAGTTTATCCGGGAGAGGGAATGAGCAGTTCTTC. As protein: CASSLSGRGNEQFF.